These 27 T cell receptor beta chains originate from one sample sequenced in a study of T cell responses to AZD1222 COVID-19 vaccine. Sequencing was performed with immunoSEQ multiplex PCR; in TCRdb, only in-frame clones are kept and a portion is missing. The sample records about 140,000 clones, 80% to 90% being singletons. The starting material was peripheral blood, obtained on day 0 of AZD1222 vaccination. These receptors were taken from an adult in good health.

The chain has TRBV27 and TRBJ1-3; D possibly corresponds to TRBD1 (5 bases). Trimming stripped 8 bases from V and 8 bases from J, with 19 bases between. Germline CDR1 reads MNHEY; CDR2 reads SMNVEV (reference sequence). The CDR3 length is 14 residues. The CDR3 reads CASGPGLPGDTIYF. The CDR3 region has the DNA TGTGCCAGCGGACCGGGACTCCCGGGAGACACCATATATTTT.

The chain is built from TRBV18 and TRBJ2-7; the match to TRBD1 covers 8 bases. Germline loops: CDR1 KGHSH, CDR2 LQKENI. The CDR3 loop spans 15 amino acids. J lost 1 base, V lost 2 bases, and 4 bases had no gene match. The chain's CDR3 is CASSPRTGSSYEQYF. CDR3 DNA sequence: TGTGCCAGCTCACCAAGGACAGGGTCATCCTACGAGCAGTACTTC.

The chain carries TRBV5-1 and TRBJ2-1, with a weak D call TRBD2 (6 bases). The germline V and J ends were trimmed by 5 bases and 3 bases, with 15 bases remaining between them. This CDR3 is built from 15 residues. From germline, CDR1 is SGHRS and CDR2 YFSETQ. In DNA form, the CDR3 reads TGCGCCAGCAGGCCCCGGGGACTGGACTACAATGAGCAGTTCTTC. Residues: CASRPRGLDYNEQFF.

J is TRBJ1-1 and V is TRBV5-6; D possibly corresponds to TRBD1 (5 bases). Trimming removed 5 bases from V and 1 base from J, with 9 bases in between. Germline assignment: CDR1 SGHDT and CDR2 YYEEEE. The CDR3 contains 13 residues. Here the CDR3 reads CASSIGQNTEAFF. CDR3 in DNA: TGTGCCAGCAGTATAGGACAGAACACTGAAGCTTTCTTT.

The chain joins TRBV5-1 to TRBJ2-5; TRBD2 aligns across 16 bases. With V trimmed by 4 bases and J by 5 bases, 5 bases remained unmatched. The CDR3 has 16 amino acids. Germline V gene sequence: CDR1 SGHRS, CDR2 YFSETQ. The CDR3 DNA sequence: TGCGCCAGCAGCGCGGGACTAGCGGGGGGGCCGGAGACCCAGTACTTC. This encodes CASSAGLAGGPETQYF. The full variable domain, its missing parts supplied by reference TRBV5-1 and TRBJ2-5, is KAGVTQTPRYLIKTRGQQVTLSCSPISGHRSVSWYQQTPGQGLQFLFEYFSETQRNKGNFPGRFSGRQFSNSRSEMNVSTLELGDSALYLCASSAGLAGGPETQYFGPGTRLLVL.

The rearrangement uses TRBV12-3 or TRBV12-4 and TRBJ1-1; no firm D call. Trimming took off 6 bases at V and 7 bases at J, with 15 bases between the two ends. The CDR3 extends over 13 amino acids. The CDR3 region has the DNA TGTGCCAGCAGCCACCCCGGACCGATTGAAGCTTTCTTT. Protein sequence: CASSHPGPIEAFF.

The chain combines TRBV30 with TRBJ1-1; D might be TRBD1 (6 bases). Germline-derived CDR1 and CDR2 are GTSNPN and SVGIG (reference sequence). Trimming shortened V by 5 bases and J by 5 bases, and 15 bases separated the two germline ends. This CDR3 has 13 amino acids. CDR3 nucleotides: TGTGCCTGGGAAACAGGGAAAACTACTGAAGCTTTCTTT. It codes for CAWETGKTTEAFF. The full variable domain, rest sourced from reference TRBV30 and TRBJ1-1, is SQTIHQWPATLVQPVGSPLSLECTVEGTSNPNLYWYRQAAGRGLQLLFYSVGIGQISSEVPQNLSASRPQDRQFILSSKKLLLSDSGFYLCAWETGKTTEAFFGQGTRLTVV.

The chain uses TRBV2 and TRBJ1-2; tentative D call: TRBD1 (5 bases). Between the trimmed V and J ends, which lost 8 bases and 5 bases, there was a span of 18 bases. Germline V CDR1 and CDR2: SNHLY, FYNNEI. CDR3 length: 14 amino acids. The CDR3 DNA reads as TGTGCCAGCTTCAGGGCGGGACGGACTTATGGCTACACCTTC. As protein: CASFRAGRTYGYTF.

The CDR3 nucleotides are TGTGCCAGCAGTCGACAGATATCTTCCTATCAGCCCCAGCATTTT. Its protein product is CASSRQISSYQPQHF. The chain employs TRBV6-5 and TRBJ1-5; D might be TRBD1 (5 bases). CDR3 size: 15 residues. V lost 5 bases and J lost 5, with 16 bases in between. CDR1 MNHEY and CDR2 SVGAGI come from the germline V gene.

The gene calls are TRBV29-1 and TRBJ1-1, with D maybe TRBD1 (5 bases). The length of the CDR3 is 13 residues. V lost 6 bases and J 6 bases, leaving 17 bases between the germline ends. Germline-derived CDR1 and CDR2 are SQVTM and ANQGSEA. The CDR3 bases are TGCAGCGTCGTGCAGGGATTCAAGCCTGAAGCTTTCTTT. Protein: CSVVQGFKPEAFF. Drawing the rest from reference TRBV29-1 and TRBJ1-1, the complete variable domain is SAVISQKPSRDICQRGTSLTIQCQVDSQVTMMFWYRQQPGQSLTLIATANQGSEATYESGFVIDKFPISRPNLTFSTLTVSNMSPEDSSIYLCSVVQGFKPEAFFGQGTRLTVV.

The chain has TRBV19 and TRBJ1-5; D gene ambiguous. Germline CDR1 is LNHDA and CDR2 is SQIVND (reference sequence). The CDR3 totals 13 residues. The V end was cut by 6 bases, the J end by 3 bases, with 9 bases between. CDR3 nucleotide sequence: TGTGCCAGTAGACGCCAGCCCAATCAGCCCCAGCATTTT. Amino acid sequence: CASRRQPNQPQHF.

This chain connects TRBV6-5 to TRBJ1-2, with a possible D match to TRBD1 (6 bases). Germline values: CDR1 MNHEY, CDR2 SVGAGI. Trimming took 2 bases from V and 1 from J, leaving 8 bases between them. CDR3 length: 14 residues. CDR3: CASSYRGRNYGYTF. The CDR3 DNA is TGTGCCAGCAGTTACCGGGGGCGTAACTATGGCTACACCTTC.

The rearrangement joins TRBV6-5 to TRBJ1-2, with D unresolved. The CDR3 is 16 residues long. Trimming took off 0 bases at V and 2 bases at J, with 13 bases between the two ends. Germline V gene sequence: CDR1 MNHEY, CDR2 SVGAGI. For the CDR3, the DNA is TGTGCCAGCAGTTACTCGATGGGCGCGGGGAACTATGGCTACACCTTC. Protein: CASSYSMGAGNYGYTF.

CDR3 loop: CASSRGGAETGELFF. Written as DNA, the CDR3 is TGTGCCAGCAGTCGCGGGGGGGCGGAAACCGGGGAGCTGTTTTTT. The V and J genes are TRBV2 and TRBJ2-2; 9 bases are shared with TRBD2. CDR1 is SNHLY, CDR2 FYNNEI, per germline. This CDR3 spans 15 amino acids. V lost 5 bases to trimming and J lost 5 bases; unmatched junction nucleotides: 6.

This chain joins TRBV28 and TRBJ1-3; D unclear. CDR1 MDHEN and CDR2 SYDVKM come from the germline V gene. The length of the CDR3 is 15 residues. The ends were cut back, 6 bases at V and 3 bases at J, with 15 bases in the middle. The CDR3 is CASSNRSPVGNTIYF. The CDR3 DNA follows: TGTGCCAGCAGCAATCGGTCGCCGGTTGGAAACACCATATATTTT.

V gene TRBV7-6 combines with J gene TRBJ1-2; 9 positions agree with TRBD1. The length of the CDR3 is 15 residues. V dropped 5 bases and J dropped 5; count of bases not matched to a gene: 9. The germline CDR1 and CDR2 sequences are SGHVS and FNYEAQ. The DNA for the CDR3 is TGTGCCAGCAGCCCCGGGACAGGGTATGGGTATGGCTACACCTTC. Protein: CASSPGTGYGYGYTF.

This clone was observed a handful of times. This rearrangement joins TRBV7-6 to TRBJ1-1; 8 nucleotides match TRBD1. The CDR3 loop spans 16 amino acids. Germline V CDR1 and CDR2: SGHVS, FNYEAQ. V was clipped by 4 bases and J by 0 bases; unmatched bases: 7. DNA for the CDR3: TGTGCCAGCAGCTCAGGCCCGACAGGGGTGAACACTGAAGCTTTCTTT. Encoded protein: CASSSGPTGVNTEAFF.

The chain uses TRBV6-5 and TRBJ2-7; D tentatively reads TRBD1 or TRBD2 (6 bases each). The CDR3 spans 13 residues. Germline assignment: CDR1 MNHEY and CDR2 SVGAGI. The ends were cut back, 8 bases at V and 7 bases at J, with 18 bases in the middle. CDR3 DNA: TGTGCCAGCTTGCCTGCCGGGGGCTGGGAGCAGTACTTC. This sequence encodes CASLPAGGWEQYF.

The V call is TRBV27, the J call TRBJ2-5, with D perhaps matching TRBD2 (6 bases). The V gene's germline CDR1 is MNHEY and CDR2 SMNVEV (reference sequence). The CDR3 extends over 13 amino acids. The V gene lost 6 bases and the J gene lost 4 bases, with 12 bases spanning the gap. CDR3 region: CASRGWRVETQYF. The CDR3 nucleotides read TGTGCCAGCAGAGGCTGGAGGGTAGAGACCCAGTACTTC.

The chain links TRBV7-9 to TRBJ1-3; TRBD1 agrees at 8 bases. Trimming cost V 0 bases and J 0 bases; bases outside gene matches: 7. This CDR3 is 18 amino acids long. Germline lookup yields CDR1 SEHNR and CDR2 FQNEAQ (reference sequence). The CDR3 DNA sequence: TGTGCCAGCAGCTTAGCCCGGACAGGGACATTCTCTGGAAACACCATATATTTT. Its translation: CASSLARTGTFSGNTIYF. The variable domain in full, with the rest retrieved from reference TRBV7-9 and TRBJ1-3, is DTGVSQNPRHKITKRGQNVTFRCDPISEHNRLYWYRQTLGQGPEFLTYFQNEAQLEKSRLLSDRFSAERPKGSFSTLEIQRTEQGDSAMYLCASSLARTGTFSGNTIYFGEGSWLTVV.

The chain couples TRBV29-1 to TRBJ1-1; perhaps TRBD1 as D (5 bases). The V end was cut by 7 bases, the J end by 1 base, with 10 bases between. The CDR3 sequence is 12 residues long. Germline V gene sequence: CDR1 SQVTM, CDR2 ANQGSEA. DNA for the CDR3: TGCAGCGCCGACAGTCCGAACACTGAAGCTTTCTTT. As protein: CSADSPNTEAFF.

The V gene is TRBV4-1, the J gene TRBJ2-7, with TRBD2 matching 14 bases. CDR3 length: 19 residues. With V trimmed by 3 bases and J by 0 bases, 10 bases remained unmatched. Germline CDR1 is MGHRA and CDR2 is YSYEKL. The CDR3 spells CASSHSGTSGRSLSYEQYF. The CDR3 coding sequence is TGCGCCAGCAGCCACTCCGGGACTAGCGGGAGATCTCTCTCCTACGAGCAGTACTTC.

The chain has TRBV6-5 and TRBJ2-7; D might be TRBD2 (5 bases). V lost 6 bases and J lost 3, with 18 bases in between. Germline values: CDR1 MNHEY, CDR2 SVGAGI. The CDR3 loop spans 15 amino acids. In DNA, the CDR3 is TGTGCCAGCAGGCTTTTAAGCGGAACTAACTACGAGCAGTACTTC. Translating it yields CASRLLSGTNYEQYF.

CDR3 nucleotide sequence: TGTGCCAGCGTAGGACAGCAAAGATACAATGAGCAGTTCTTC. Its protein product is CASVGQQRYNEQFF. The chain is built from TRBV2 and TRBJ2-1, with D maybe TRBD1 (6 bases). Germline V gene data show CDR1 as SNHLY and CDR2 as FYNNEI. The CDR3 sequence is 14 residues long. V was shortened by 8 bases and J by 4 bases, with 15 bases between the two germline ends.

This CDR3 reads CASSSSWGSDEAFF. The CDR3 DNA reads TGTGCCAGCAGTTCCTCGTGGGGGTCTGATGAAGCTTTCTTT. The chain combines TRBV27 with TRBJ1-1, with a possible D match to TRBD1 (5 bases). Looked up from germline, CDR1 is MNHEY and CDR2 is SMNVEV (reference sequence). The CDR3 spans 14 residues. V was clipped by 4 bases and J by 7 bases, with 16 bases between them.

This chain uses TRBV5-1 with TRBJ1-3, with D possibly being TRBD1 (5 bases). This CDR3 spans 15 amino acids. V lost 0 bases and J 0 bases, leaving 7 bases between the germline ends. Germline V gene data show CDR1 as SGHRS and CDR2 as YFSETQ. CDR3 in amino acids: CASSLDGHSGNTIYF. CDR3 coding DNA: TGCGCCAGCAGCTTGGACGGACACTCTGGAAACACCATATATTTT.

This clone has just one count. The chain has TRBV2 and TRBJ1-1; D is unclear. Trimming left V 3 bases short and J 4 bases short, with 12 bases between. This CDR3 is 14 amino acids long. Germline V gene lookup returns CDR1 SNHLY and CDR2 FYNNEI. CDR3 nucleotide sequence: TGTGCCAGCAGTGACGAGGGTATCGGCACTGAAGCTTTCTTT. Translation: CASSDEGIGTEAFF.